The sequence of this T cell receptor (beta chain) was determined in a study of radiation and T cells in renal cell carcinoma. V dropped 1 base and J dropped 4; count of bases not matched to a gene: 2. Germline CDR1 reads SNHLY; CDR2 reads FYNNEI. The CDR3 is 16 amino acids. The time point is: blood 4 weeks post-SBRT, at nephrectomy. As to treatment: 15 Gy SBRT to primary tumor, nephrectomy 4 weeks later. Nephrectomy followed 15 Gy stereotactic body radiation by 4 weeks. Serial blood draws occurred at baseline and 2 and 4 weeks post-SBRT. The protocol was immunoSEQ multiplex PCR, while the TCRdb copy is restricted to in-frame clones and leaves out a portion. The sample comprises 40,000 to 50,000 clones, nearly 85% of which are singletons, and roughly 30% rests with the top ten.

The sequence derives from a woman in her 70s with renal cell carcinoma. The genes are TRBV2 and TRBJ2-3, with 13 bases identical to TRBD2. The source material was blood, sampled from a patient whose treatment included radiotherapy and nephrectomy. The CDR3 sequence: CASSEGTSGGSDTQYF. The CDR3 DNA reads as TGTGCCAGCAGTGAAGGGACTAGCGGGGGTTCAGATACGCAGTATTTT.